These 15 T cell receptor beta chains came from one sample sequenced in a study of beta chain features in type 1 diabetes. Findings of the study overall: Type 1 diabetes patients had TCRB CDR3s that were shorter (moderately but significantly so) in all four CD4+ subsets.

Isolated RNA was reverse transcribed in full, so expressed TCRB transcripts were sequenced. The protocol was immunoSEQ multiplex PCR, while the TCRdb copy is restricted to in-frame clones and leaves out a portion. The data contain 250,000 to 300,000 clones, roughly 24% of them singletons. No antigen has been identified for these receptors. The sequencing input was naive CD4+ T cells from blood. Receptor source: a woman under 40 with type 1 diabetes.

The gene calls are TRBV7-9 and TRBJ1-5; D is undetermined. Trimming stripped 4 bases from V and 0 bases from J, with 10 bases between. Per the germline V gene, CDR1 is SEHNR and CDR2 is FQNEAQ (reference sequence). The CDR3 runs 15 residues. The CDR3 is CASSSFRSSNQPQHF. The CDR3 nucleotides read TGTGCCAGCAGCTCCTTCCGGAGTAGCAATCAGCCCCAGCATTTT.

This clone was counted a few times. V and J are TRBV11-2 and TRBJ1-1, with D tentatively TRBD1 (5 bases). The CDR3 extends over 12 amino acids. Germline assignment: CDR1 SGHAT and CDR2 FQNNGV. V was trimmed by 5 bases and J by 7 bases, leaving 11 bases between them. For the CDR3, the DNA is TGTGCCAGCAGCCGACAGTTGGGTGAAGCTTTCTTT. This sequence encodes CASSRQLGEAFF.

Regarding this clone: One end of the junction does not line up with germline, which may come from a read error. This chain joins TRBV6-1 and TRBJ2-7, with 7 positions matching TRBD1. CDR3 length: 14 amino acids. Germline V gives CDR1 MNHNS, CDR2 SASEGT. The CDR3: CASREGQDSYEQYF. DNA for the CDR3: TGTGCCAGCAGGGAAGGACAGGACTCCTACGAGCAGTACTTC.

This sequence joins TRBV29-1 and TRBJ1-3; 10 bases line up with TRBD1. CDR1 is SQVTM and CDR2 is ANQGSEA in the germline V gene. Trimming removed 7 bases from V and 0 bases from J; junction bases left unmatched: 3. The CDR3 spans 14 residues. CDR3 coding DNA: TGCAGCGCATGGACAGGGGGCTCTGGAAACACCATATATTTT. It encodes CSAWTGGSGNTIYF.

This clone has more than one count but fewer than ten. The CDR3: CAISGLGGNQPQHF. DNA for the CDR3: TGTGCCATTTCAGGGTTAGGCGGCAATCAGCCCCAGCATTTT. The genes are TRBV19 and TRBJ1-5; tentatively, D is TRBD1 (5 bases). The CDR3 is made up of 14 amino acids. Deletions cut 10 bases from V and 2 bases from J, with 15 bases between. CDR1 and CDR2 from the germline V gene are LNHDA and SQIVND (reference sequence).

The rearrangement links TRBV7-9 to TRBJ1-2; 9 bases fit TRBD1. J gave up 7 bases and V 5 bases, and 5 bases lay outside the gene matches. Germline lookup yields CDR1 SEHNR and CDR2 FQNEAQ (reference sequence). This CDR3 has 13 residues. CDR3 region: CASSPGQGPGYTF. The CDR3, as DNA: TGTGCCAGCAGCCCCGGACAGGGGCCTGGCTACACCTTC.

V gene TRBV5-1 combines with J gene TRBJ2-7, with 13 bases matching TRBD2. Germline CDR1 reads SGHRS; CDR2 reads YFSETQ. The CDR3 is 15 residues long. J lost 5 bases, V lost 4 bases, and 6 bases had no gene match. The CDR3 region is CASSRTSGSRDEQYF. CDR3 DNA sequence: TGCGCCAGCAGCAGGACTAGCGGGAGCCGGGACGAGCAGTACTTC.

The chain couples TRBV30 to TRBJ1-1, with D hard to call. Germline loops: CDR1 GTSNPN, CDR2 SVGIG (reference sequence). CDR3 length equals 13 residues. Trimming left V 1 base short and J 2 bases short, with 8 bases between. The CDR3 nucleotides read TGTGCCTGGAGTGACAGCCACAACACTGAAGCTTTCTTT. It encodes CAWSDSHNTEAFF.

There are a few counts of this clone. The chain carries TRBV30 and TRBJ1-1; D unclear. V was clipped by 2 bases and J by 1 base, with 8 bases between them. Germline V gene lookup returns CDR1 GTSNPN and CDR2 SVGIG (reference sequence). The CDR3 spans 13 residues. CDR3 bases: TGTGCCTGGAGTCCTCCCGGGAACACTGAAGCTTTCTTT. Its protein product is CAWSPPGNTEAFF.

The V call is TRBV25-1, the J call TRBJ2-7; D is ambiguous. The CDR3 totals 14 residues. Per the germline V gene, CDR1 is MGHDK and CDR2 is SYGVNS. V was pared by 4 bases and J by 2 bases, with 12 bases between. CDR3 bases: TGTGCCAGCAGTGCAGACATTTCGCCCTACGAGCAGTACTTC. Protein product: CASSADISPYEQYF.

The chain carries TRBV5-1 and TRBJ2-1; TRBD2 matches 12 bases. Germline CDR1 reads SGHRS; CDR2 reads YFSETQ. The CDR3 extends over 15 amino acids. Germline trimming cut 4 bases from V and 3 bases from J; bases unmatched to any gene: 2. This chain's CDR3 is CASSVTSGSYNEQFF. CDR3 in DNA: TGCGCCAGCAGCGTGACTAGCGGGAGCTACAATGAGCAGTTCTTC.

The chain employs TRBV28 and TRBJ2-2; TRBD1 matches 7 bases. The germline gives CDR1 MDHEN, CDR2 SYDVKM. J lost 0 bases, V lost 6 bases, and 7 bases had no gene match. The CDR3 contains 16 residues. The CDR3 DNA reads as TGTGCCAGCAGCGACTCCGGGACAGCGAACACCGGGGAGCTGTTTTTT. As protein: CASSDSGTANTGELFF.

This chain connects TRBV11-1 to TRBJ1-1, with D possibly TRBD1 on 5 matching bases. Per germline, CDR1 SGHAT and CDR2 FQDESV (reference sequence). The CDR3 covers 15 residues. The germline V and J ends were trimmed by 2 bases and 1 base, with 11 bases remaining between them. Here the CDR3 DNA reads TGTGCCAGCAGCTTACTGGAGGGGAAGAACACTGAAGCTTTCTTT. Translated: CASSLLEGKNTEAFF.

This clone occurred a few times. The chain uses TRBV11-2 and TRBJ2-1; 8 bases map to TRBD1. The germline V gene encodes CDR1 SGHAT and CDR2 FQNNGV. This CDR3 comprises 15 residues. With 6 bases clipped from V and 2 bases from J, the junction kept 6 bases outside the gene matches. CDR3 residues: CASRRWGQAYNEQFF. CDR3 nucleotides: TGTGCCAGCAGGAGATGGGGACAGGCCTACAATGAGCAGTTCTTC. The full variable domain, completed using reference TRBV11-2 and TRBJ2-1, is EAGVAQSPRYKIIEKRQSVAFWCNPISGHATLYWYQQILGQGPKLLIQFQNNGVVDDSQLPKDRFSAERLKGVDSTLKIQPAKLEDSAVYLCASRRWGQAYNEQFFGPGTRLTVL.

The sample holds a few counts of this clone. This rearrangement joins TRBV23-1 to TRBJ1-1, with a tentative D call TRBD1 (6 bases). TRBV23-1 is classed as an ORF, of uncertain function. The CDR3 loop spans 17 amino acids. V was trimmed by 6 bases and J by 2 bases, leaving 22 bases between them. The CDR3 region is CASSPSRGAWGNTEAFF. CDR3 DNA: TGCGCCAGCAGCCCCAGCCGGGGGGCGTGGGGAAACACTGAAGCTTTCTTT.